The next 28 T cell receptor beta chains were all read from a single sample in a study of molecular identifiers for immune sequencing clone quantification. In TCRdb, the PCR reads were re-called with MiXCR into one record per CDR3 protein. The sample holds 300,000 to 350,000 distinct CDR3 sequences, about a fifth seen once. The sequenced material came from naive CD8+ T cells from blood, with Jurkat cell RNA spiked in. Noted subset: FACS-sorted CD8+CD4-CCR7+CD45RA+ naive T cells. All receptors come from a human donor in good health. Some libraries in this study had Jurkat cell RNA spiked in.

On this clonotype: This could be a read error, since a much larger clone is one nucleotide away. This CDR3 reads CASSSFRPYQETQYF. CDR3 bases: TGTGCCAGCAGTTCTTTCAGACCGTACCAAGAGACCCAGTACTTC. The chain recombines TRBV28 with TRBJ2-5; no reliable D call. The CDR3 is made up of 15 amino acids. V was pared by 4 bases and J by 0 bases, with 12 bases between. Germline CDR1 and CDR2: MDHEN and SYDVKM.

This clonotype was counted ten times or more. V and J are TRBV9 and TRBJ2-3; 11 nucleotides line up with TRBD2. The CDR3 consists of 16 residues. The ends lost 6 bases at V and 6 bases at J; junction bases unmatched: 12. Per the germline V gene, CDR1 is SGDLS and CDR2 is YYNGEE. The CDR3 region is CASNPLVAGGLDTQYF. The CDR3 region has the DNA TGTGCCAGCAATCCGTTGGTAGCGGGGGGGCTGGATACGCAGTATTTT.

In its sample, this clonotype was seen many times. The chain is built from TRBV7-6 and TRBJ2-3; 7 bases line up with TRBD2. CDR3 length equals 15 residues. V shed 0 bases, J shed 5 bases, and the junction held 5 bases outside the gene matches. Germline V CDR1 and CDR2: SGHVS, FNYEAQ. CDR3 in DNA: TGTGCCAGCAGCTTAGCCCTTACTAGCGTAGATACGCAGTATTTT. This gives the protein CASSLALTSVDTQYF.

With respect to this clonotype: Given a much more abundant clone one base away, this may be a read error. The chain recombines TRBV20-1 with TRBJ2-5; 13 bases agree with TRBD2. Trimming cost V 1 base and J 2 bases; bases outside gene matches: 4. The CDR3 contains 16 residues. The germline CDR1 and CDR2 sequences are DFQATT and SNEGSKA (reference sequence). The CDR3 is CSARAGLAGTQETQYF. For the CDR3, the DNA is TGCAGTGCTAGAGCGGGACTAGCGGGGACTCAAGAGACCCAGTACTTC.

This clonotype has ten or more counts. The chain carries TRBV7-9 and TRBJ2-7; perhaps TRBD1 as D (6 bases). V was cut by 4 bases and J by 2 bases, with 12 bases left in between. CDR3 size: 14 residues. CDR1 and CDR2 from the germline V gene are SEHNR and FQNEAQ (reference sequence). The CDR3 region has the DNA TGTGCCAGCAGCTCCTGGACAGAAACCTACGAGCAGTACTTC. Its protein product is CASSSWTETYEQYF.

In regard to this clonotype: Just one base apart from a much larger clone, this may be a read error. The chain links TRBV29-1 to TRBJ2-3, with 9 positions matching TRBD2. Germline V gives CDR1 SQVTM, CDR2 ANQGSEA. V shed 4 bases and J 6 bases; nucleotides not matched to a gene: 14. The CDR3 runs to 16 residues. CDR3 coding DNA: TGCAGCGTTGGGGGCGGGGGGGTCGATCCCTTGGATACGCAGTATTTT. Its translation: CSVGGGGVDPLDTQYF.

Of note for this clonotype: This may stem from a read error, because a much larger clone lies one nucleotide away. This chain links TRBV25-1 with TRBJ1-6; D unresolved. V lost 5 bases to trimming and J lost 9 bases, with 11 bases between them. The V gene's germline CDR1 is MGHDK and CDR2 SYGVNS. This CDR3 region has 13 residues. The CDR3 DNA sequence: TGTGCCAGCAGTTCAGAGATTAGTTCACCCCTCCACTTT. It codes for CASSSEISSPLHF.

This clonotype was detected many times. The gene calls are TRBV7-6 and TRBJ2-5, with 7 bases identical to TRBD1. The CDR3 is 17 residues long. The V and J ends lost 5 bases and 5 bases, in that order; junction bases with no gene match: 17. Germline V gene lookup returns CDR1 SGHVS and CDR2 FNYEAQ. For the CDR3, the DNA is TGTGCCAGCAGCCCAGAGGGATTAGGGGGCGCTTACGAGACCCAGTACTTC. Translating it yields CASSPEGLGGAYETQYF.

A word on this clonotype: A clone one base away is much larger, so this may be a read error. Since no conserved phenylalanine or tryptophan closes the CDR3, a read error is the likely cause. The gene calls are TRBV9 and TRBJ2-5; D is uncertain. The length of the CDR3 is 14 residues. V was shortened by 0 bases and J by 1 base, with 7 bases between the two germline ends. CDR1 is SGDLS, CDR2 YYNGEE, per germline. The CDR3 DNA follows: TGTGCCAGCAGCGTAGGCCAGACCCAAGAGACCCAGTACTCC. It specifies CASSVGQTQETQYS.

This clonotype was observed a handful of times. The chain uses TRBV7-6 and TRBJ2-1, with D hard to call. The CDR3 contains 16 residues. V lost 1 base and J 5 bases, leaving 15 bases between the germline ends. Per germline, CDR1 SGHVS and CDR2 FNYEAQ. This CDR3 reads CASSLVRLGRHNEQFF. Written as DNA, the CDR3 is TGTGCCAGCAGCTTAGTGAGGCTAGGACGGCACAATGAGCAGTTCTTC.

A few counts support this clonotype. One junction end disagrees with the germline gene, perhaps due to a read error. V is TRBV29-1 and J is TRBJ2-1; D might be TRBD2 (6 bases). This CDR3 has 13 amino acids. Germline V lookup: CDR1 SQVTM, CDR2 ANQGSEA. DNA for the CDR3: TGCAGCGTTGCCGGGAGCTCCTACAATGAGCAGCTCTTC. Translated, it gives CSVAGSSYNEQLF.

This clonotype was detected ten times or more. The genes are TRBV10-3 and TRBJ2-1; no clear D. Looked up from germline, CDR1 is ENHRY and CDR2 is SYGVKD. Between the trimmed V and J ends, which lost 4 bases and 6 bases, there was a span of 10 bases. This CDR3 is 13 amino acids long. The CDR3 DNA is TGTGCCATCAGTGGTGAGCCGGGCAATGAGCAGTTCTTC. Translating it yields CAISGEPGNEQFF.

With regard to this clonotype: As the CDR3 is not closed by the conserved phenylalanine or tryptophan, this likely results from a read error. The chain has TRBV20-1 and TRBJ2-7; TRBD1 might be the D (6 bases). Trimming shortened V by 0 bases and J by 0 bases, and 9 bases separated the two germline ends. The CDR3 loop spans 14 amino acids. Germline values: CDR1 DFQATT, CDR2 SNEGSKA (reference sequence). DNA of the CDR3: TGCAGTGCTAGAGACGACAGGCGCTCCTACGAGCAGTACTCC. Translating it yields CSARDDRRSYEQYS.

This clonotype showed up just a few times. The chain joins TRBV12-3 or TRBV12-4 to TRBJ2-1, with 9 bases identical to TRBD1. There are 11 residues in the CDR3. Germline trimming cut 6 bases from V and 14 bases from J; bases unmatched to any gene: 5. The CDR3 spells CASRKGDREFF. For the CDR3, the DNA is TGTGCCAGCAGGAAAGGGGACAGGGAGTTCTTC.

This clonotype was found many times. The CDR3 loop reads CATSGTVTGELFF. Written as DNA, the CDR3 is TGTGCCACCAGTGGTACGGTCACCGGGGAGCTGTTTTTT. This chain links TRBV24-1 with TRBJ2-2; D is ambiguous. Trimming stripped 5 bases from V and 4 bases from J, with 7 bases between. CDR3 length: 13 amino acids. Per the germline V gene, CDR1 is KGHDR and CDR2 is SFDVKD.

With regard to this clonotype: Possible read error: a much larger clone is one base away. The CDR3 sequence: CASSGALQGEAFF. CDR3 coding DNA: TGTGCCAGCAGTGGAGCGCTCCAAGGAGAAGCTTTCTTT. V and J are TRBV2 and TRBJ1-1; D unresolved. Looked up from germline, CDR1 is SNHLY and CDR2 is FYNNEI. V shed 4 bases and J shed 8 bases, with 14 bases lying between them. This CDR3 contains 13 residues.

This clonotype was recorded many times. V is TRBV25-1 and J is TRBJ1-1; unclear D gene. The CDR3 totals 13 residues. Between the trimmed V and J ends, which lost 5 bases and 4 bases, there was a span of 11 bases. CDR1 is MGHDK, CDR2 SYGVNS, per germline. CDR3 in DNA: TGTGCCAGCAGTTGGGGTATTGGCACTGAAGCTTTCTTT. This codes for CASSWGIGTEAFF.

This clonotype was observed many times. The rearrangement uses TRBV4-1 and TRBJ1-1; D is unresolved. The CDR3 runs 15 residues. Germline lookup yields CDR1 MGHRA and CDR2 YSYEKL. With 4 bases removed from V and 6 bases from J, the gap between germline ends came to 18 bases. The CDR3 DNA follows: TGCGCCAGCAGCCCGAACACGGCGCGGTCGGCTGAAGCTTTCTTT. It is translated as CASSPNTARSAEAFF.

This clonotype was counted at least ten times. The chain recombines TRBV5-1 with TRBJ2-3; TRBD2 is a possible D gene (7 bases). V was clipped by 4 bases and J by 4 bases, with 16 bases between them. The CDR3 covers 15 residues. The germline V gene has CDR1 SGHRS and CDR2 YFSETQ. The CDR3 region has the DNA TGCGCCAGCAGCCCACAGGGAAGCGGGGCAGATACGCAGTATTTT. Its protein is CASSPQGSGADTQYF.

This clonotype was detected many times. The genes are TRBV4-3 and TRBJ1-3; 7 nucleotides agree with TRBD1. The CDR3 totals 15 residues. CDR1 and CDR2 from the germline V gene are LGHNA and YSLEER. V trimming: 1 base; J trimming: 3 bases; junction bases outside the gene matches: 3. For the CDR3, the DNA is TGCGCCAGCAGCCAAGGACAGGGAAGTGGAAACACCATATATTTT. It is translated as CASSQGQGSGNTIYF.

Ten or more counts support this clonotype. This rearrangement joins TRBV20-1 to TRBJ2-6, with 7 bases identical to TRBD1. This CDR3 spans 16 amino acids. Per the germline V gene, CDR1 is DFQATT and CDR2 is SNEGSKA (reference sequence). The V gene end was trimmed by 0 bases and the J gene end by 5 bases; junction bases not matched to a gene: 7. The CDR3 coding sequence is TGCAGTGCTAGAGACAAAGAGGGGGCGAGGGCCAACGTCCTGACTTTC. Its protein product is CSARDKEGARANVLTF.

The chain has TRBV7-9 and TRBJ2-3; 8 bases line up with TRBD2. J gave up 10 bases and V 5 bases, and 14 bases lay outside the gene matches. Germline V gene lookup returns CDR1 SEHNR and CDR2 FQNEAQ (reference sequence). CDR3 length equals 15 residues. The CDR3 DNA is TGTGCCAGCAGCACACAACGTAACGGACTAGCCGCGCAGTATTTT. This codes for CASSTQRNGLAAQYF.

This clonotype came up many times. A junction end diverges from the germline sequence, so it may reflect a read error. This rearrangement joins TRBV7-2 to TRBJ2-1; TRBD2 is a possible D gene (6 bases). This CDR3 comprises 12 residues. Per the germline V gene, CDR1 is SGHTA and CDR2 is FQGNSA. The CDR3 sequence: CASSLGDSLLLF. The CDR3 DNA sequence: TGTGCCAGCAGCTTAGGGGACTCCCTTCTTCTCTTC.

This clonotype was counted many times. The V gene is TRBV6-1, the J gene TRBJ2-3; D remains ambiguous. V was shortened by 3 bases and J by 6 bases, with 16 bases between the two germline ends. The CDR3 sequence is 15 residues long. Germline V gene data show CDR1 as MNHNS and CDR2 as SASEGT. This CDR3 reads CASSDWVTQGDTQYF. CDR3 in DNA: TGTGCCAGCAGTGATTGGGTTACTCAAGGGGATACGCAGTATTTT.

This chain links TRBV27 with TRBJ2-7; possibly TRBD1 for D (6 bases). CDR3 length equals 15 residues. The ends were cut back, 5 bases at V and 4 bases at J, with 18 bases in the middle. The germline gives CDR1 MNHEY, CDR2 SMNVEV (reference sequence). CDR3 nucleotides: TGTGCCAGCAGTACCAAGCCGGACGGACAGTACGAGCAGTACTTC. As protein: CASSTKPDGQYEQYF.

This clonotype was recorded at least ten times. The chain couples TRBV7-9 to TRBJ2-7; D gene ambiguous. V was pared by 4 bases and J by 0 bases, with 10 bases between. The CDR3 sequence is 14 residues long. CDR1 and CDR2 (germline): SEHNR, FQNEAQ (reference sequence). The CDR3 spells CASSSDGSSYEQYF. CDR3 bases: TGTGCCAGCAGCTCGGACGGTAGCTCCTACGAGCAGTACTTC.

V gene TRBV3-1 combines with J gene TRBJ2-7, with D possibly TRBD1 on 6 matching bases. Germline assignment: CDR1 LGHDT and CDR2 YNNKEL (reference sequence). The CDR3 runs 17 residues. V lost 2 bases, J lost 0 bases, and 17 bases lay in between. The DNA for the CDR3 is TGTGCCAGCAGCCAAACCCTGACAGGCGCTGACTCCTACGAGCAGTACTTC. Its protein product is CASSQTLTGADSYEQYF.

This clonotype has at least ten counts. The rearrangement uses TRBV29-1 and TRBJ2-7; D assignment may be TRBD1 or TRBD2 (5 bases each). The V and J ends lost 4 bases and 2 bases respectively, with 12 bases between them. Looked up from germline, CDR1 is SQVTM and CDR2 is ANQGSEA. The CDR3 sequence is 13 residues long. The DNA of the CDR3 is TGCAGCGTTGTGGGGACGGTAACCTACGAGCAGTACTTC. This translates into CSVVGTVTYEQYF.